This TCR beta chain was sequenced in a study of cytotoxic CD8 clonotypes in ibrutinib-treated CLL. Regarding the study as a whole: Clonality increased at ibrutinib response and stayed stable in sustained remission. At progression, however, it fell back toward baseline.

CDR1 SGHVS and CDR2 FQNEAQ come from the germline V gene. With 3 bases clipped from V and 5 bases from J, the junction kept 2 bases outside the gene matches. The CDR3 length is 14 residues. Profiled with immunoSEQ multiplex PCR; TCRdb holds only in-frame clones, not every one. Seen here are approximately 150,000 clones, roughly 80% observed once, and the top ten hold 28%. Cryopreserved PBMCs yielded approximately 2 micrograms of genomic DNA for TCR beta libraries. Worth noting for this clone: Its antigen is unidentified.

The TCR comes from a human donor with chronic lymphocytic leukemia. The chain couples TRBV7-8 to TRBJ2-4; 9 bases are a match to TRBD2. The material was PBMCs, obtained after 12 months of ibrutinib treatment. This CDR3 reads CASSLAGGENIQYF. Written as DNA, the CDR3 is TGTGCCAGCAGCTTGGCGGGGGGGGAAAACATTCAGTACTTC.